This T cell receptor beta chain was recovered during a study of cytomegalovirus exposure and HLA in healthy donors. Study-level information: It was reported in a later analysis that the same platform had been used for the 120 validation repertoires as for the 550 to 700 first-cohort repertoires.

Profiling relied on immunoSEQ multiplex PCR, and the TCRdb table lists in-frame clones only, not all of them. The repertoire has roughly 150,000 clones, approximately 91% of them found once; the top ten carry over 3%. Germline V gene lookup returns CDR1 SNHLY and CDR2 FYNNEI. This CDR3 spans 14 amino acids. V shed 8 bases and J shed 3 bases, with 17 bases lying between them. The specimen was PBMCs. The chain recombines TRBV2 with TRBJ2-7; possible D gene TRBD1, 6 bases. The source is a woman aged 18 to 35 in good health and CMV-seropositive. DNA for the CDR3: TGTGCCAGCGCCATACAGGGTTTACTCTACGAGCAGTACTTC. It is translated as CASAIQGLLYEQYF.